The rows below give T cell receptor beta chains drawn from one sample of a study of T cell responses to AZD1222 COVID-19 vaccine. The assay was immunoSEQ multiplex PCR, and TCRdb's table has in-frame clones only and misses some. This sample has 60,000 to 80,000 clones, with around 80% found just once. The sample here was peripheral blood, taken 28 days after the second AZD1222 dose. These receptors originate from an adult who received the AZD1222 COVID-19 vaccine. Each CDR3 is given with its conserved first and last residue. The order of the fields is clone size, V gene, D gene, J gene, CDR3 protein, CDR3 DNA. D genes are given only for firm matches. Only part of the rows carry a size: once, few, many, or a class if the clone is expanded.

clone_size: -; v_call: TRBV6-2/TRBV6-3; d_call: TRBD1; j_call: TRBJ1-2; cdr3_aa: CASSPRGRAATYGYTF; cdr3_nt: TGTGCCAGCAGTCCCAGGGGGCGTGCGGCAACCTATGGCTACACCTTC
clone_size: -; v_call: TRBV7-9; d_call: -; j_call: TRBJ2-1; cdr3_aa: CASRYSGGEQFF; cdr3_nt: TGTGCCAGCAGATACAGTGGTGGTGAGCAGTTCTTC
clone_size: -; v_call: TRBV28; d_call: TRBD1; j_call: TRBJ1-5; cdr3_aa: CASSNPGTGRNQPQHF; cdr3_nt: TGTGCCAGCAGTAACCCCGGGACAGGCCGCAATCAGCCCCAGCATTTT
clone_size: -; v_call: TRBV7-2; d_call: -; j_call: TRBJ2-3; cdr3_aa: CASSLGTTPSTDTQYF; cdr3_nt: TGTGCCAGCAGCTTAGGGACTACCCCTAGCACAGATACGCAGTATTTT
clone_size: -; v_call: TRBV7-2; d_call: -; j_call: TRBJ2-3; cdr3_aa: CASSSSRVSTDTQYF; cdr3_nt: TGTGCCAGCAGCTCCTCTAGGGTTAGCACAGATACGCAGTATTTT
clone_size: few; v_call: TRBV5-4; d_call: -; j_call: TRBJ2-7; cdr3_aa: CASSWEPLGEQYF; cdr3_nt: TGTGCCAGCAGCTGGGAGCCCCTCGGCGAGCAGTACTTC
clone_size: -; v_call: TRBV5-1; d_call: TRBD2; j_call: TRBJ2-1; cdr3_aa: CASGPGTKSNEQFF; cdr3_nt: TGCGCCAGCGGTCCCGGGACTAAATCCAATGAGCAGTTCTTC
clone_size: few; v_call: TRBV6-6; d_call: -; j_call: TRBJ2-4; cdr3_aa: CATASALAKNIQYF; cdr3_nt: TGTGCCACCGCCAGCGCACTAGCCAAAAACATTCAGTACTTC
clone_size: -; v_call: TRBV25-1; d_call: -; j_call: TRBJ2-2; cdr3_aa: CASSEPSETGELFF; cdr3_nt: TGTGCCAGCAGTGAGCCTAGCGAAACCGGGGAGCTGTTTTTT
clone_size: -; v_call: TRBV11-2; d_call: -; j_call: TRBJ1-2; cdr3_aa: CASSLVSSRGYTF; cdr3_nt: TGTGCCAGCAGCTTAGTGTCCTCCAGAGGCTACACCTTC
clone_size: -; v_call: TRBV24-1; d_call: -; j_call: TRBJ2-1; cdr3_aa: CATGLNNEQFF; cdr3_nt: TGTGCCACCGGCTTAAACAATGAGCAGTTCTTC
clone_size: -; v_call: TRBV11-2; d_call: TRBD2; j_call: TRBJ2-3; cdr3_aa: CASRFISGGARQYF; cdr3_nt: TGTGCCAGCAGATTTATTAGCGGGGGGGCTAGGCAGTATTTT
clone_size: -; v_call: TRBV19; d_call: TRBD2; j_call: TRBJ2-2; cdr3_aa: CASSMTSGGYDTGELFF; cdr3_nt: TGTGCCAGTAGTATGACTAGCGGGGGGTACGACACCGGGGAGCTGTTTTTT
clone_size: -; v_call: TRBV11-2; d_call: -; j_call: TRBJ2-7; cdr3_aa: CASSFDVPLIYEQYF; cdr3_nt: TGTGCCAGCAGCTTTGACGTTCCCCTCATCTACGAGCAGTACTTC
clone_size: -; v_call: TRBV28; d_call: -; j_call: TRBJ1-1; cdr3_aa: CASSLMGSSAGAFF; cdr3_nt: TGTGCCAGCAGTTTAATGGGGTCGTCCGCTGGAGCTTTCTTT
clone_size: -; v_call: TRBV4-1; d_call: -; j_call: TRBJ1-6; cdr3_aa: CASSQELLSPLHF; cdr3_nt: TGCGCCAGCAGCCAGGAACTACTATCACCCCTCCACTTT
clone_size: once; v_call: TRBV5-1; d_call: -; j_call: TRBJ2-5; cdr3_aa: CASSPHGGWETQYF; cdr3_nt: TGCGCCAGCAGCCCCCACGGGGGCTGGGAGACCCAGTACTTC
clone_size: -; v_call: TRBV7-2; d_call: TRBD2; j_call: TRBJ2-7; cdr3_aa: CASSLAVSGGVYEQYF; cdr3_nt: TGTGCCAGCAGCTTAGCTGTGAGCGGGGGAGTATACGAGCAGTACTTC
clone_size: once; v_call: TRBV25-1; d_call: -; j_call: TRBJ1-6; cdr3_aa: CASSVKENSPLHF; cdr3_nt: TGTGCCAGCAGTGTAAAGGAAAATTCACCCCTCCACTTT
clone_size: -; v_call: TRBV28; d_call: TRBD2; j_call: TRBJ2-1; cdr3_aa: CASSPHVASGSDWEQFF; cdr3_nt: TGTGCCAGCAGTCCCCACGTTGCTAGCGGAAGCGATTGGGAGCAGTTCTTC
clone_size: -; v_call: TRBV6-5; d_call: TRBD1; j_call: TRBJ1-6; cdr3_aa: CASSYRDRGGSPLHF; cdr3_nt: TGTGCCAGCAGTTACAGGGACAGGGGAGGCTCACCCCTCCACTTT
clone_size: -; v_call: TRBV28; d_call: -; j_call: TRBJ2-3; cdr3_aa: CASSVASDTQYF; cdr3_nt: TGTGCCAGCAGCGTTGCGTCAGATACGCAGTATTTT
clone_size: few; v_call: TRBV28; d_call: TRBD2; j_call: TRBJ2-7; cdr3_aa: CASSYGSSGWYEQYF; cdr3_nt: TGTGCCAGCAGTTACGGGTCTAGCGGGTGGTACGAGCAGTACTTC